The 25 T cell receptor beta chains given below trace back to one sample, sequenced in a study of shared clonotypes between healthy human individuals. Produced via immunoSEQ multiplex PCR; TCRdb's table is partial and in-frame only. The sample records some 690,000 clones, around 91% being singletons. Sequenced sample: memory CD8+ T cells from PBMCs. As to subset: CD45RO+ cells pooled with CCR7-negative TemRA cells. The receptors derive from a man aged 18 to 30 in good health. Some clones in this sample may be carry-over from other donors' samples.

V is TRBV6-5 and J is TRBJ2-5; TRBD1 agrees at 7 bases. The DNA end lines up better with TRBJ2-7; the J call may be wrong. This CDR3 is 15 amino acids long. CDR1 is MNHEY, CDR2 SVGAGI, per germline. The CDR3 region has the DNA TGTGCCAGCAGTTACTCGGACAGGTTCTCCTACGAGCAGTACTTC. It codes for CASSYSDRFSYEQYF.

This clone was seen more than once but under ten times. The chain employs TRBV4-2 and TRBJ1-2; TRBD1 might be the D (5 bases). Between the trimmed V and J ends, which lost 4 bases and 3 bases, there was a span of 15 bases. Per the germline V gene, CDR1 is LGHNA and CDR2 is YNFKEQ. This CDR3 region has 15 residues. DNA for the CDR3: TGTGCCAGCAGCCCCCTGGAGGGGCACGACTATGGCTACACCTTC. Encoded protein: CASSPLEGHDYGYTF.

This rearrangement joins TRBV20-1 to TRBJ2-1, with D unclear. There are 10 residues in the CDR3. Trimming removed 2 bases from V and 12 bases from J, with 8 bases in between. Germline CDR1 DFQATT, CDR2 SNEGSKA (reference sequence). This CDR3 reads CSARPSGQFF. Written as DNA, the CDR3 is TGCAGTGCTAGACCTTCGGGGCAGTTCTTC.

The chain recombines TRBV9 with TRBJ2-1; 11 bases align to TRBD2. The trim removed 3 bases at V and 5 bases at J, leaving 13 bases unmatched. Looked up from germline, CDR1 is SGDLS and CDR2 is YYNGEE. The CDR3 extends over 18 amino acids. The CDR3 DNA reads as TGTGCCAGCAGCGACCCCACAACGACTAGCGGGATCCACAATGAGCAGTTCTTC. Protein product: CASSDPTTTSGIHNEQFF.

The chain carries TRBV27 and TRBJ2-7, with TRBD2 matching 13 bases. J lost 2 bases, V lost 7 bases, and 5 bases had no gene match. The germline gives CDR1 MNHEY, CDR2 SMNVEV (reference sequence). This CDR3 is built from 15 residues. This chain's CDR3 is CASIGLAGAAYEQYF. Written as DNA, the CDR3 is TGTGCCAGCATTGGACTAGCGGGGGCTGCCTACGAGCAGTACTTC.

The rearrangement uses TRBV19 and TRBJ2-7, with a possible D match to TRBD1 (7 bases). The CDR3 is 15 residues long. The germline V gene encodes CDR1 LNHDA and CDR2 SQIVND (reference sequence). Trimming stripped 0 bases from V and 6 bases from J, with 15 bases between. CDR3 residues: CASSIDGTAGGEQYF. Here the CDR3 DNA reads TGTGCCAGTAGTATAGATGGGACAGCGGGCGGCGAGCAGTACTTC.

The chain combines TRBV6-5 with TRBJ2-2; the match to TRBD1 covers 7 bases. Trimming took 2 bases from V and 4 from J; bases not matched to a gene: 1. The CDR3 spans 14 residues. Germline values: CDR1 MNHEY, CDR2 SVGAGI. For the CDR3, the DNA is TGTGCCAGCAGTTACAACAGGGGCACCGGGGAGCTGTTTTTT. Its translation is CASSYNRGTGELFF.

V usage is TRBV5-4 and J usage is TRBJ2-1; 7 bases line up with TRBD2. CDR1 and CDR2 (germline): SGHNT, YYREEE (reference sequence). The CDR3 runs 16 residues. Trimming took 4 bases from V and 4 from J; bases not matched to a gene: 11. The CDR3 sequence is CASSGGLRTIYNEQFF. For the CDR3, the DNA is TGTGCCAGCAGCGGGGGACTACGGACAATATACAATGAGCAGTTCTTC.

This clone has just one count. The J gene is TRBJ1-1, the V gene TRBV14; the D gene is possibly TRBD1 (6 bases). V dropped 4 bases and J dropped 7 bases, with 16 bases sitting between them. CDR1 SGHDN and CDR2 FVKESK come from the germline V gene. The CDR3 extends over 14 amino acids. This chain's CDR3 is CASSLQGRVGEAFF. The CDR3 region has the DNA TGTGCCAGCAGCCTACAGGGAAGGGTTGGTGAAGCTTTCTTT.

The gene calls are TRBV5-8 and TRBJ2-7; D gene ambiguous. Germline values: CDR1 SGHTS, CDR2 YDEGEE. The CDR3 has 15 residues. Trimming pared 2 bases from V and 3 bases from J, leaving 15 bases between. The CDR3 bases are TGTGCCAGCAGCTTATCGGTTAGTGGCTTCTACGAGCAGTACTTC. Its protein product is CASSLSVSGFYEQYF.

V is TRBV14 and J is TRBJ2-7, with D perhaps being TRBD1 or TRBD2 (6 bases each). V was clipped by 4 bases and J by 0 bases, with 10 bases between them. Germline V gene sequence: CDR1 SGHDN, CDR2 FVKESK. The CDR3 extends over 14 amino acids. CDR3: CASSPRGLSYEQYF. Written as DNA, the CDR3 is TGTGCCAGCAGCCCCAGGGGACTCTCCTACGAGCAGTACTTC.

The chain employs TRBV15 and TRBJ2-2; 7 bases are a match to TRBD1. The V segment lost 0 bases and the J segment 5 bases; nucleotides outside the gene matches: 9. The CDR3 extends over 17 amino acids. Germline V gene lookup returns CDR1 LNHNV and CDR2 YYDKDF (reference sequence). CDR3 sequence: CATSRDMRGLWTGELFF. In DNA, the CDR3 is TGTGCCACCAGCAGAGATATGAGGGGGCTATGGACCGGGGAGCTGTTTTTT.

The chain combines TRBV11-2 with TRBJ2-4; D perhaps matches TRBD1 (6 bases). The V end lost 0 bases, the J end lost 0 bases, and 15 bases lay between the germline ends. The V gene's germline CDR1 is SGHAT and CDR2 FQNNGV. This CDR3 contains 18 residues. The CDR3 coding sequence is TGTGCCAGCAGCTTAGATTTTAGACAGGTTTTAGCCAAAAACATTCAGTACTTC. This codes for CASSLDFRQVLAKNIQYF.

This sequence joins TRBV4-3 and TRBJ1-2, with D unclear. CDR1 LGHNA and CDR2 YSLEER come from the germline V gene. The CDR3 covers 16 residues. Trimming removed 0 bases from V and 2 bases from J, with 13 bases in between. CDR3 in DNA: TGCGCCAGCAGCCAAGAAAGGGCGGCAGCAAACTATGGCTACACCTTC. Its translation is CASSQERAAANYGYTF.

The table lists this clone with a few counts. The V gene is TRBV14, the J gene TRBJ2-7; D is possibly TRBD1 or TRBD2 (5 bases each). CDR1 is SGHDN and CDR2 is FVKESK in the germline V gene. The CDR3 runs to 16 residues. V was clipped by 4 bases and J by 0 bases, with 16 bases between them. This chain's CDR3 is CASSRDQGATSYEQYF. CDR3 DNA sequence: TGTGCCAGCAGCCGAGATCAGGGAGCCACCTCCTACGAGCAGTACTTC. The full variable domain, with the rest looked up from reference TRBV14 and TRBJ2-7, is EAGVTQFPSHSVIEKGQTVTLRCDPISGHDNLYWYRRVMGKEIKFLLHFVKESKQDESGMPNNRFLAERTGGTYSTLKVQPAELEDSGVYFCASSRDQGATSYEQYFGPGTRLTVT.

The chain joins TRBV5-6 to TRBJ2-4, with a tentative D call TRBD2 (6 bases). CDR1 and CDR2 (germline): SGHDT, YYEEEE. The CDR3 sequence is 14 residues long. V shed 4 bases and J shed 6 bases, with 14 bases lying between them. The CDR3 loop is CASSPGVAVNIQYF. CDR3 DNA: TGTGCCAGCAGCCCTGGGGTAGCGGTAAACATTCAGTACTTC.

In its sample, this clone was seen once. The chain uses TRBV28 and TRBJ2-7; the D is unclear. V lost 7 bases to trimming and J lost 6 bases, with 13 bases between them. This CDR3 has 12 residues. Germline loops: CDR1 MDHEN, CDR2 SYDVKM. The DNA for the CDR3 is TGTGCCAGCACCCCGGCACGAGGCGAGCAGTACTTC. Protein product: CASTPARGEQYF.

The V and J genes are TRBV5-1 and TRBJ2-7; D unresolved. This CDR3 comprises 16 residues. V lost 4 bases, J lost 0 bases, and 17 bases lay in between. Germline V lookup: CDR1 SGHRS, CDR2 YFSETQ. DNA for the CDR3: TGCGCCAGCAGCCAAAGTGTCGGGCTCAGCTCCTACGAGCAGTACTTC. Its protein product is CASSQSVGLSSYEQYF.

The chain links TRBV7-6 to TRBJ2-1; D is uncertain. The CDR3 spans 13 residues. The V end lost 5 bases, the J end lost 8 bases, and 13 bases lay between the germline ends. Germline CDR1 SGHVS, CDR2 FNYEAQ. The CDR3 protein is CASSPINVDEQFF. The CDR3 nucleotides read TGTGCCAGCAGCCCGATAAACGTGGATGAGCAGTTCTTC.

For this clone: The identical CDR3 is also encoded by other nucleotide sequences in the sample. The chain joins TRBV6-5 to TRBJ2-7; either TRBD1 or TRBD2 may fit D (5 bases each). V was shortened by 2 bases and J by 2 bases, with 7 bases between the two germline ends. Germline loops: CDR1 MNHEY, CDR2 SVGAGI. The CDR3 is 13 residues long. The CDR3 sequence: CASSYGGPYEQYF. CDR3 nucleotide sequence: TGTGCCAGCAGTTACGGGGGACCCTACGAGCAGTACTTC.

The chain joins TRBV5-1 to TRBJ2-1; D is possibly TRBD1 or TRBD2 (6 bases each). This CDR3 spans 16 amino acids. V was pared by 4 bases and J by 1 base, with 15 bases between. Germline V gene lookup returns CDR1 SGHRS and CDR2 YFSETQ. The CDR3 DNA reads TGCGCCAGCAGCGTTGGGGGGCCGCCGTCCTACAATGAGCAGTTCTTC. It translates to CASSVGGPPSYNEQFF.

The CDR3 spells CASSEARRGEEGNTIYF. The CDR3 DNA reads as TGTGCCAGCAGTGAAGCAAGAAGGGGGGAAGAAGGAAACACCATATATTTT. The chain recombines TRBV6-1 with TRBJ1-3; tentatively, D is TRBD1 (6 bases). The V end was cut by 0 bases, the J end by 4 bases, with 16 bases between. The CDR3 consists of 17 residues. Germline CDR1 and CDR2: MNHNS and SASEGT.

The count of this clone is one. V gene TRBV4-3 combines with J gene TRBJ2-5, with D hard to call. With 2 bases removed from V and 2 bases from J, the gap between germline ends came to 12 bases. The CDR3 has 15 residues. Germline V gene sequence: CDR1 LGHNA, CDR2 YSLEER. For the CDR3, the DNA is TGCGCCAGCAGCCAAAGCAGTGGGCCTCAAGAGACCCAGTACTTC. Translating gives CASSQSSGPQETQYF.

The chain uses TRBV4-3 and TRBJ2-3, with unresolved D. The CDR3 is made up of 17 amino acids. Trimming stripped 0 bases from V and 6 bases from J, with 19 bases between. CDR1 and CDR2 from the germline V gene are LGHNA and YSLEER. CDR3 residues: CASSQDLSAWVGDTQYF. The CDR3 DNA follows: TGCGCCAGCAGCCAAGATCTCTCTGCCTGGGTTGGGGATACGCAGTATTTT.

This clone was counted once. The chain carries TRBV25-1 and TRBJ1-1; D not resolved. Germline assignment: CDR1 MGHDK and CDR2 SYGVNS. CDR3 size: 12 residues. Trimming left V 8 bases short and J 1 base short, with 8 bases between. The CDR3 sequence is CASEPGNTEAFF. As DNA, the CDR3 is TGTGCCAGCGAACCAGGGAACACTGAAGCTTTCTTT.